This T cell receptor beta chain appears in the sequencing data of a study of regulatory T cells in long-lasting Graves disease. Between the trimmed V and J ends, which lost 7 bases and 7 bases, there was a span of 18 bases. This CDR3 is 15 amino acids long. Germline V CDR1 and CDR2: KGHDR, SFDVKD. The table lists this clonotype with a few counts. Its cognate antigen is unknown. Study-level findings and limits: Patients with persistent Graves' had lower TCR diversity than newly diagnosed patients. Persistent disease preferred TRBV28, TRBJ1-2 and TRBJ2-5.

Regarding time point: persistent/refractory GD, antithyroid drugs over 5 years with positive TRAb. Extracted RNA from PBMCs served as the source of the TCR library. With iRepertoire HTBI primers and Arm-PCR of CDR3 regions, TCR beta libraries were built. TCRdb processed the multiplex PCR reads anew with MiXCR; each CDR3 protein has one entry. The data contain about half a million distinct CDR3 sequences, about 22% of them singletons. This sequence originates from a female donor with Graves disease. The specimen comprised peripheral blood mononuclear cells (PBMCs), sampled when the disease was refractory, from a patient treated with antithyroid drugs. The J gene is TRBJ2-2, the V gene TRBV24-1, with D maybe TRBD1 (6 bases). CDR3 sequence reads: CATRSYRDQDGELFF. DNA for the CDR3: TGTGCCACCAGGAGCTACAGGGATCAAGACGGGGAGCTGTTTTTT.